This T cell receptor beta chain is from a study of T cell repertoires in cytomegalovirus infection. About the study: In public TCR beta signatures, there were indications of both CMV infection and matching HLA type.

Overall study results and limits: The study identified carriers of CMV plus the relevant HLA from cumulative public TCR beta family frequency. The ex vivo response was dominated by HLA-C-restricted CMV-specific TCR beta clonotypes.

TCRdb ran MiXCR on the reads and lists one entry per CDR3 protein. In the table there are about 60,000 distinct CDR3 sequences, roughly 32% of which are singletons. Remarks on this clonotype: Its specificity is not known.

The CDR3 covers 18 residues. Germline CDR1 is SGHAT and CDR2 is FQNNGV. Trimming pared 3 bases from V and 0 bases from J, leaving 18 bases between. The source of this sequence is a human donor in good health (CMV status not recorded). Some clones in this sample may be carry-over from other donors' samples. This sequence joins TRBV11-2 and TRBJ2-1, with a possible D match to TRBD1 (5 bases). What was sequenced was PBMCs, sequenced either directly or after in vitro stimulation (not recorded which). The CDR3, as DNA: TGTGCCAGCAGCTTGGGCCAGGGTCTTTTTTACTCCTACAATGAGCAGTTCTTC. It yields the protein CASSLGQGLFYSYNEQFF.